Sequencing of this TCR beta chain was carried out in a study of radiotherapy plus CTLA-4 blockade in lung cancer. Study-wide context: Disease control was achieved by 31% of patients, and objective responses by about 17%. Study conclusions and caveats: Strongest reported response predictors: early blood clone changes and post-radiation interferon-beta. TCR clones of tumor origin grew in blood after radiotherapy plus ipilimumab.

As to this clone: Its antigen remains unidentified.

Here immunoSEQ multiplex PCR was the method, and the copy in TCRdb shows in-frame clones only, minus some. The sample includes roughly 110,000 clones, approximately 81% seen only once; the top ten take 2% to 3%. V lost 3 bases to trimming and J lost 3 bases, with 9 bases between them. This CDR3 region has 15 residues. CDR1 and CDR2 (germline): LNHDA, SQIVND (reference sequence). The chain has TRBV19 and TRBJ1-6; no clear D. The clonotype comes from a human donor with non-small cell lung cancer that progressed on radiotherapy plus ipilimumab. Some clones in this sample may be carry-over from other donors' samples. The sample here was peripheral blood, taken from a patient treated with radiotherapy plus ipilimumab. This CDR3 is CASSIKGYYNSPLHF. In DNA, the CDR3 is TGTGCCAGTAGTATTAAGGGTTACTATAATTCACCCCTCCACTTT.